This T cell receptor beta chain was documented in a study of blood T cells in healthy people across ages. Study-wide points: In long-lived donors, naive CD4+ cell counts and diversity exceeded those of aged donors. Underestimates were what the diversity estimates from one million T cells were considered to be.

Total RNA amounts of at least 6 micrograms were extracted per sample. This clonotype was detected only a few times. Its antigen is as yet unknown. The CDR3 runs 12 residues. Germline lookup yields CDR1 SQVTM and CDR2 ANQGSEA. The V and J ends lost 4 bases and 7 bases, in that order; junction bases with no gene match: 2. Sample-barcoded 5' priming and a J-beta primer mix drove a second PCR of about 6 to 12 cycles. TCRdb called the 5' RACE reads again in MiXCR, with one record for every CDR3 protein. The sample lists approximately 690,000 distinct CDR3 sequences, under 65% occurring once. The origin of this receptor is a man aged 55 to 70 in good health. The source material was blood. The chain couples TRBV29-1 to TRBJ2-1, with 9 positions matching TRBD1. The DNA of the CDR3 is TGCAGCGTTGTACAGGGGGCTAATGAGCAGTTCTTC. Translated, it gives CSVVQGANEQFF.